This T cell receptor beta chain was captured by sequencing in a study of memory CD4+ T cells and cytomegalovirus serostatus. This table comes from immunoSEQ multiplex PCR, and its TCRdb copy is limited to in-frame clones, with some not included. The table has over 45,000 clones, about four fifths seen once. The sort gate was single viable CD3+CD4+CD8-CD45RO+ cells for memory CD4+ T cells. Serum IgG to CMV pp150, pp28, p38 and p52 defined serostatus. The CDR3 has 15 residues. Trimming took 3 bases from V and 7 from J; bases not matched to a gene: 12. The germline V gene encodes CDR1 SGHTA and CDR2 FQGNSA.

The rearrangement links TRBV7-2 to TRBJ2-7, with TRBD2 identical over 7 bases. The sequence was collected from an adult in good health and CMV-seronegative. Some clones in this sample may be carry-over from other donors' samples. The specimen sequenced was memory CD4+ T cells from blood. As DNA, the CDR3 is TGTGCCAGCAGCTTGTCCGGGACGGCCGGGGGGGAGCAGTACTTC. Translation: CASSLSGTAGGEQYF.